The table lists the clone carrying this TCR beta chain with many counts. What it binds is not known. 5'RACE, which relied on constant-segment primers, yielded TCR alpha and TCR beta cDNA libraries carrying sample barcodes and UMIs. In TCRdb, the 5' RACE reads were re-called with MiXCR into one record per CDR3 protein. The repertoire holds 45,000 to 55,000 distinct CDR3 sequences, around 10% seen once, with approximately 10% in the top ten. This entry is derived from a study of T-cell memory formation after mild COVID-19. Study information: TCR clusters were mostly confined to one donor each.

Findings and limits, study-wide: Later expanders leaned CD4+, whereas day 15 to 85 contracting clones were balanced CD4/CD8.

This CDR3 region has 15 residues. The germline gives CDR1 SGHTA, CDR2 FQGTGA. V was trimmed by 4 bases and J by 0 bases, leaving 10 bases between them. Sequenced sample: PBMCs or a T cell subset sorted from them (not recorded which). J is TRBJ2-1 and V is TRBV7-3; D is perhaps TRBD1 (5 bases). The clonotype originates from an adult woman who had mild COVID-19 (a few samples of this study predate the infection). Cell type and time point are not known. CDR3 coding DNA: TGTGCCAGCAGCTCAACAGGAAACTCCTACAATGAGCAGTTCTTC. Protein sequence: CASSSTGNSYNEQFF.